The clone carrying this T cell receptor beta chain came up a few times. The entry originates in a study of identical twins. Each CDR3 protein gets one entry after TCRdb re-called the 5' RACE reads with MiXCR. The table has a few hundred thousand distinct CDR3 sequences, around 9.7% seen once. Per germline, CDR1 MNHNS and CDR2 SASEGT. The CDR3 runs to 12 residues. Trimming cost V 6 bases and J 3 bases, with 9 bases left between them. The sample was naive T cells sorted from blood. The genes are TRBV6-1 and TRBJ2-7; tentative D call: TRBD1 (6 bases). The source is a woman aged 50 to 60 in good health. The CDR3 DNA reads as TGTGCCAGCAGCAAAGGGGGCTACGAGCAGTACGTC. Its protein is CASSKGGYEQYV.